The present TCR beta chain was sequenced within a study of shared clonotypes between healthy human individuals. Findings and limits, study-wide: Memory subsets had estimated richness that was generally smaller than that of naive subsets. Exclusively blood specimens were collected; tissue repertoires likely differ. An expected dependence of interdonor clonotype sharing on sequencing depth was noted.

As regards this clone: Its matching antigen is unknown.

The V gene's germline CDR1 is SGHRS and CDR2 YFSETQ. The germline V and J ends were trimmed by 7 bases and 3 bases, with 8 bases remaining between them. The CDR3 consists of 12 residues. Measured with immunoSEQ multiplex PCR; TCRdb has only the in-frame clones, and not every one. The sample lists millions of clones; approximately 90% were seen once. Donors were healthy HIV-negative adults without recently reported acute infections or vaccinations. Sequencing input: naive CD4+ T cells sorted from blood. Sample subset: CD45RA+ positively selected. The chain has TRBV5-1 and TRBJ2-1; D not resolved. The sequence came from a young man in good health. CDR3 loop: CASGEDYNEQFF. CDR3 sequence (DNA): TGCGCCAGCGGAGAGGACTACAATGAGCAGTTCTTC.